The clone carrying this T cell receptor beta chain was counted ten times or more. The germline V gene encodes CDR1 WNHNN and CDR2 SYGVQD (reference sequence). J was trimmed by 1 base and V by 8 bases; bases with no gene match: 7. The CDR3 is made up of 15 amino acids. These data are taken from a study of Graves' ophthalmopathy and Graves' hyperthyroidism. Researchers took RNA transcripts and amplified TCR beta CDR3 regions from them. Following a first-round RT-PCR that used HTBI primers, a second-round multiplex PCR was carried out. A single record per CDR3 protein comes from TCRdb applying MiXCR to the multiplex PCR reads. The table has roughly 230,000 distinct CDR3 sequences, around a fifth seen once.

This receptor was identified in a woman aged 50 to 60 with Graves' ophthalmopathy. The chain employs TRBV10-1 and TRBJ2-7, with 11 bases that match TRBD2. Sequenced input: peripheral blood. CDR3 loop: CASALGTSGSYEQYF. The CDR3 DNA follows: TGCGCCAGCGCCCTCGGGACTAGCGGATCCTACGAGCAGTACTTC.